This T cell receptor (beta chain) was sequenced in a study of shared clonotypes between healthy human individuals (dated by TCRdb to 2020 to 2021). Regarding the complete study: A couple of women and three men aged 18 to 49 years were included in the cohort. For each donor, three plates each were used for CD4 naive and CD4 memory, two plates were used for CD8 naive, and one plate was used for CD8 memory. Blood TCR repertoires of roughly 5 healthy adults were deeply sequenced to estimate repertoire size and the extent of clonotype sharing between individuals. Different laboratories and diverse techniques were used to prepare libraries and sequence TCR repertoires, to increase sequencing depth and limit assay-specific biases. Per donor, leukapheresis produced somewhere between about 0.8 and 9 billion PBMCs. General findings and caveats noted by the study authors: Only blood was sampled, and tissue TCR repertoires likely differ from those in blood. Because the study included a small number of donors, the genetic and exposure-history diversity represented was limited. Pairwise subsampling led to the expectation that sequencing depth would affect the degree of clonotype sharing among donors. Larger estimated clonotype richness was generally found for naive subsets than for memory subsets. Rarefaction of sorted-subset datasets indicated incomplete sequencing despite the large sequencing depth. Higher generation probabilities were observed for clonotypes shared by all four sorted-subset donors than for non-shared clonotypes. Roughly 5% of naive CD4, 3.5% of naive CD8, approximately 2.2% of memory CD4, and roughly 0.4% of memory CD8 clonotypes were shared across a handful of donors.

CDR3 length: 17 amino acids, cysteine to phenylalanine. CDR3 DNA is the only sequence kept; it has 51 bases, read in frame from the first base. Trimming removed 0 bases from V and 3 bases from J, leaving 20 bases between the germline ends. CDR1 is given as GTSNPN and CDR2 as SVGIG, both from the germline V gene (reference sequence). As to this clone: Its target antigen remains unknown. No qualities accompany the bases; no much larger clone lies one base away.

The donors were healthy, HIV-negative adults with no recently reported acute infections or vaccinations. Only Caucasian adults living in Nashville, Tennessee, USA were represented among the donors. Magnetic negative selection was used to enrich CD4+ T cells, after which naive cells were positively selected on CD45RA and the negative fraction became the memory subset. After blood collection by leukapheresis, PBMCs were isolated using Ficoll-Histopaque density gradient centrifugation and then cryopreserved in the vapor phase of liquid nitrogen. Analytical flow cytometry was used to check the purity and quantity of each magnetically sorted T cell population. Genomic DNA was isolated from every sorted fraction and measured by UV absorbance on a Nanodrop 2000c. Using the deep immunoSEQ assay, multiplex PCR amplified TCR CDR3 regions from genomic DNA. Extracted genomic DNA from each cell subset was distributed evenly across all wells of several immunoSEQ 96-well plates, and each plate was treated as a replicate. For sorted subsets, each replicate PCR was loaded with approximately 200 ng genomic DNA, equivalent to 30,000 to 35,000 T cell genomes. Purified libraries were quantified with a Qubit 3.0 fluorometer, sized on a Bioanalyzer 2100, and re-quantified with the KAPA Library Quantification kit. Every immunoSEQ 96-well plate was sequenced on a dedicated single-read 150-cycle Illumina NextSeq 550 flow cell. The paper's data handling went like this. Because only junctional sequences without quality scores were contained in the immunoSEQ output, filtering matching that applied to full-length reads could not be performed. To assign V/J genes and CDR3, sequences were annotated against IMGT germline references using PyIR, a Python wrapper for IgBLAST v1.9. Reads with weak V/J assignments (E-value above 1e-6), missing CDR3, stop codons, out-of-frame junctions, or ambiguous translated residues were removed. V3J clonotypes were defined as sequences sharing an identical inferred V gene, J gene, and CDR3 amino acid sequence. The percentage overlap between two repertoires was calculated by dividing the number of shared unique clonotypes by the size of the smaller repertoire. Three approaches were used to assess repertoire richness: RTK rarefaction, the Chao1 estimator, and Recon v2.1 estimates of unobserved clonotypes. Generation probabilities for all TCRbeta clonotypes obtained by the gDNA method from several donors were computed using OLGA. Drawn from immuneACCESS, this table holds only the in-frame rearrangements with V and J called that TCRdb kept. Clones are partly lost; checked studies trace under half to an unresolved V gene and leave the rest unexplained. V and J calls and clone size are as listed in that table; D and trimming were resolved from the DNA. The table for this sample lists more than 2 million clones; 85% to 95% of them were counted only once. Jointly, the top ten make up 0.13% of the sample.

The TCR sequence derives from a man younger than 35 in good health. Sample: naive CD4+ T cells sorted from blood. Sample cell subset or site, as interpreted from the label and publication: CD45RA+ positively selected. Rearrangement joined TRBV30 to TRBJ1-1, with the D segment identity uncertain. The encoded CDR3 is CAWSVLWVRRWDTEAFF. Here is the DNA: TGTGCCTGGAGTGTACTGTGGGTGAGGAGGTGGGACACTGAAGCTTTCTTT.